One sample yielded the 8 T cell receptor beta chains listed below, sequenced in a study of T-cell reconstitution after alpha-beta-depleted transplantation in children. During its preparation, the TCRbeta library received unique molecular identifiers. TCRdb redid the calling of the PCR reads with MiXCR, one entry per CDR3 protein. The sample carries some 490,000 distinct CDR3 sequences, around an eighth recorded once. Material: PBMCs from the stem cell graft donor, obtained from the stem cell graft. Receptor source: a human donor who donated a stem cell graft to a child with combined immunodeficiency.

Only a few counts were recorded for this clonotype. The CDR3 protein is CSASYRSTDTQYF. The DNA for the CDR3 is TGCAGTGCTAGTTACCGGTCCACAGATACGCAGTATTTT. The chain combines TRBV20-1 with TRBJ2-3; D uncertain. The CDR3 contains 13 residues. The germline V and J ends were trimmed by 3 bases and 2 bases, with 9 bases remaining between them. In germline, CDR1 is DFQATT, CDR2 SNEGSKA (reference sequence).

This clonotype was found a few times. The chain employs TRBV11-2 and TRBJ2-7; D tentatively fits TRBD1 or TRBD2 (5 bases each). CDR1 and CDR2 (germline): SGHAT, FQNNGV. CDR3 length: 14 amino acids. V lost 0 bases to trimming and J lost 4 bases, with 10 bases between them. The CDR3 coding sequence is TGTGCCAGCAGCTTAGATAGGTGGGGGTACGAGCAGTACTTC. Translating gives CASSLDRWGYEQYF.

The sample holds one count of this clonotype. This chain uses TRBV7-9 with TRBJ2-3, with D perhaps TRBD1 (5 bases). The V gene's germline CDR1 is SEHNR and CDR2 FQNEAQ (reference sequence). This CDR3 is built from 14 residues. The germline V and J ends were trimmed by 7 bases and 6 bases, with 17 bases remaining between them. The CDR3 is CASTRRGPADTQYF. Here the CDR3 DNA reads TGTGCCAGCACTCGAAGGGGCCCCGCGGATACGCAGTATTTT.

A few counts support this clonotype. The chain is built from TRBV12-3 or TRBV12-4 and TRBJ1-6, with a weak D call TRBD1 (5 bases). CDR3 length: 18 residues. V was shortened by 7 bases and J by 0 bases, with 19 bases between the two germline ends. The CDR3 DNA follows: TGTGCCAGCACCTGGGGGAGGCGTCTGAGCTCCTATAATTCACCCCTCCACTTT. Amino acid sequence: CASTWGRRLSSYNSPLHF.

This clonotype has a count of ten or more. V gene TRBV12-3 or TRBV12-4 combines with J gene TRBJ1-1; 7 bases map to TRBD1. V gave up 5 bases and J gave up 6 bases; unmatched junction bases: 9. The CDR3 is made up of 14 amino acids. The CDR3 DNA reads TGTGCCAGCAGTGAGACAGGGACGGTTGCTGAAGCTTTCTTT. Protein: CASSETGTVAEAFF.

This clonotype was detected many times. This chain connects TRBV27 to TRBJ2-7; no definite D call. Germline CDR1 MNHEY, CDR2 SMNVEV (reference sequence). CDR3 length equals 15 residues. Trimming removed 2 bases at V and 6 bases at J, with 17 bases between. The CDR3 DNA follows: TGTGCCAGCAGTTTAGCCGCCGGACGTTCTGGCGAGCAGTACTTC. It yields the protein CASSLAAGRSGEQYF.

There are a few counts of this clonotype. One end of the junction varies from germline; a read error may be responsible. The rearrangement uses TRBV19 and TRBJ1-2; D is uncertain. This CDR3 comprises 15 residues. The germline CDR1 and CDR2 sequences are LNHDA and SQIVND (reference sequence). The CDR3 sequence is CASSSGSPLRYDYTF. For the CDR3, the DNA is TGTGCCAGTAGTTCGGGGTCGCCCTTACGCTATGACTACACCTTC.

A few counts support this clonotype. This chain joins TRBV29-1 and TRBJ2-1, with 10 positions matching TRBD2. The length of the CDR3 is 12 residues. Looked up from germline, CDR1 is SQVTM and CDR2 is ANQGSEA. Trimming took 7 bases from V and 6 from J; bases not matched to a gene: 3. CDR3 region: CSGWTSGNEQFF. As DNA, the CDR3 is TGCAGCGGCTGGACTAGCGGCAATGAGCAGTTCTTC.